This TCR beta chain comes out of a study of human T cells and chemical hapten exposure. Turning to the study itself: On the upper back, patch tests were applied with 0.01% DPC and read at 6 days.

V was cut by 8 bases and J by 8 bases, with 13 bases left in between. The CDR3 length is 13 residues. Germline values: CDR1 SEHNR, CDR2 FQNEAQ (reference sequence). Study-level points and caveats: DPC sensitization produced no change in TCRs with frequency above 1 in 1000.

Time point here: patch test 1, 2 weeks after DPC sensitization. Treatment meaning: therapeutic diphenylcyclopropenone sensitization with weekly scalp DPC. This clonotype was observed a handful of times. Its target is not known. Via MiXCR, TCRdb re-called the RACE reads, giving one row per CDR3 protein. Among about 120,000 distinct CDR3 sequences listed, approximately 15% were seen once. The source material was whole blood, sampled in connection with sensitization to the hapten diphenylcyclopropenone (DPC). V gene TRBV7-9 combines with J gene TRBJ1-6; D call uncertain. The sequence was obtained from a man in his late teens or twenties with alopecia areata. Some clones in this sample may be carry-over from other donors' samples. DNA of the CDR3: TGTGCCAGCGGGTTGGGTGCCGATTCACCCCTCCACTTT. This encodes CASGLGADSPLHF.